The source of this T cell receptor beta chain is a study of T-cell reconstitution after alpha-beta-depleted transplantation in children. Study-level findings and limits: At day 60, the high TCRbeta diversity found in some patients originated from recipient T cells and thymic progenitors that had survived. It was newly produced T cells that mostly accounted for T-cell counts and diversity one year after transplant. Reported findings indicate that, about two months after transplant, alpha-beta T cells came from several hundred expanded clones, which were derived from non-depleted graft cells.

This clonotype was detected a few times. Its antigen is undetermined. As it was prepared, the TCRbeta library received unique molecular identifiers. One entry per CDR3 protein results from TCRdb running MiXCR on the PCR reads. This sample carries hundreds of thousands of distinct CDR3 sequences, around 13% of them seen once, and the ten largest clones take 0.79%. Germline V gene sequence: CDR1 LNHNV, CDR2 YYDKDF (reference sequence). CDR3 size: 14 residues. Trimming cost V 0 bases and J 4 bases, with 8 bases left between them. This chain links TRBV15 with TRBJ2-3; D ambiguous. The receptor was derived from a girl aged 2-10 years with congenital amegakaryocytic thrombocytopenia, due to receive a stem cell transplant. The sample was PBMCs, taken before TCRalphabeta/CD19-depleted stem cell transplant. CDR3 DNA sequence: TGTGCCACCAGCAGAGATGTGACCCCAGATACGCAGTATTTT. As protein: CATSRDVTPDTQYF.